The 26 T cell receptor beta chains below all came from one sample that was sequenced in a study of breast tumors, draining lymph nodes, adjacent tissues. A single record per CDR3 protein comes from TCRdb applying MiXCR to the multiplex PCR reads. The sample lists tens of thousands of distinct CDR3 sequences, roughly 30% seen once, with over 7.5% in the top ten. Axillary draining lymph nodes of breast cancer patients supplied the node samples. Sequenced: axillary lymph node tissue. The receptors derive from a female donor with breast cancer. Some clones in this sample may be carry-over from other donors' samples.

At least ten counts were recorded for this clonotype. The chain links TRBV2 to TRBJ2-6, with D perhaps TRBD2 (6 bases). In germline, CDR1 is SNHLY, CDR2 FYNNEI. Between the trimmed V and J ends, which lost 8 bases and 4 bases, there was a span of 18 bases. This CDR3 comprises 16 residues. The chain's CDR3 is CASSPMGGSGANVLTF. CDR3 nucleotide sequence: TGTGCCAGCTCACCGATGGGGGGTTCCGGGGCCAACGTCCTGACTTTC.

This clonotype appeared many times. The rearrangement joins TRBV7-9 to TRBJ2-1; D gene uncertain. The CDR3 consists of 13 residues. Germline assignment: CDR1 SEHNR and CDR2 FQNEAQ (reference sequence). The ends were cut back, 5 bases at V and 12 bases at J, with 17 bases in the middle. Written as DNA, the CDR3 is TGTGCCAGCAGCCCCCGGATAGGGCCAGGGCAGTTCTTC. Amino acids: CASSPRIGPGQFF. Drawing the rest from reference TRBV7-9 and TRBJ2-1, the complete variable domain is DTGVSQNPRHKITKRGQNVTFRCDPISEHNRLYWYRQTLGQGPEFLTYFQNEAQLEKSRLLSDRFSAERPKGSFSTLEIQRTEQGDSAMYLCASSPRIGPGQFFGPGTRLTVL.

The CDR3 sequence is CASRVTGITEAFF. The CDR3 bases are TGTGCCAGCAGGGTAACAGGGATCACTGAAGCTTTCTTT. This rearrangement joins TRBV12-3 or TRBV12-4 to TRBJ1-1; tentatively, D is TRBD1 (6 bases). Trimming took off 6 bases at V and 4 bases at J, with 12 bases between the two ends. The CDR3 length is 13 residues.

V is TRBV5-5 and J is TRBJ2-2, with D unresolved. Trimming took 4 bases from V and 5 from J, leaving 12 bases between them. Per germline, CDR1 SGHKS and CDR2 YYEKEE (reference sequence). The CDR3 loop spans 14 amino acids. The DNA of the CDR3 is TGTGCCAGCAGCGGGGATCAGACGACCGGGGAGCTGTTTTTT. Amino acids: CASSGDQTTGELFF. The variable domain in full, with the rest retrieved from reference TRBV5-5 and TRBJ2-2, is DAGVTQSPTHLIKTRGQQVTLRCSPISGHKSVSWYQQVLGQGPQFIFQYYEKEERGRGNFPDRFSARQFPNYSSELNVNALLLGDSALYLCASSGDQTTGELFFGEGSRLTVL.

This clonotype was detected only a few times. At one of its ends the junction is not consistent with the germline gene, which may arise from a read error. The V gene is TRBV5-4, the J gene TRBJ1-4; TRBD1 agrees at 8 bases. CDR1 and CDR2 (germline): SGHNT, YYREEE (reference sequence). This CDR3 has 15 residues. The CDR3 nucleotides are TGTGCCAGCAGTTTGGACAGGGCGTGGGGTGAAAAACTGTTTTTT. Protein: CASSLDRAWGEKLFF.

V usage is TRBV12-3 or TRBV12-4 and J usage is TRBJ2-3; 8 bases match TRBD2. V lost 1 base, J lost 9 bases, and 12 bases stayed unmatched. CDR3 size: 16 residues. For the CDR3, the DNA is TGTGCCAGCAGTTTAGTGACCGGGGGGGCACACGACACGCAGTATTTT. Translated: CASSLVTGGAHDTQYF.

This clonotype was found many times. The chain carries TRBV28 and TRBJ1-2; 7 bases align to TRBD1. Germline CDR1 MDHEN, CDR2 SYDVKM. After removal of 6 bases from V and 4 bases from J, the junction contained 11 bases not matched to a gene. This CDR3 is 15 amino acids long. The DNA for the CDR3 is TGTGCCAGCAGGTCCCCGGGACAGCCGATCTATGGCTACACCTTC. This encodes CASRSPGQPIYGYTF.

The V gene is TRBV19, the J gene TRBJ2-2; D is perhaps TRBD1 (5 bases). Per germline, CDR1 LNHDA and CDR2 SQIVND (reference sequence). CDR3 size: 24 residues. V was shortened by 1 base and J by 0 bases, with 33 bases between the two germline ends. In nucleotides, the CDR3 is TGTGCCAGTAGTATAGTCACCCCTTTGCGCCAGGGTCCCCAGGGCTGTGCGAACACCGGGGAGCTGTTTTTT. Translating gives CASSIVTPLRQGPQGCANTGELFF.

This clonotype was recorded at least ten times. This sequence joins TRBV29-1 and TRBJ2-2; D unclear. V lost 7 bases, J lost 6 bases, and 18 bases lay in between. Germline assignment: CDR1 SQVTM and CDR2 ANQGSEA. The CDR3 covers 14 residues. The CDR3 nucleotides are TGCAGCGCTCAAAACAACGGCCCCGCCGGGGAGCTGTTTTTT. It translates to CSAQNNGPAGELFF.

This clonotype has a count of ten or more. The chain recombines TRBV30 with TRBJ2-7; 9 bases line up with TRBD1. Germline loops: CDR1 GTSNPN, CDR2 SVGIG (reference sequence). V dropped 3 bases and J dropped 6; count of bases not matched to a gene: 6. The length of the CDR3 is 13 residues. The CDR3 loop reads CAWRKGQGLEQYF. CDR3 in DNA: TGTGCCTGGAGGAAAGGACAGGGGCTCGAGCAGTACTTC.

The chain couples TRBV28 to TRBJ2-1; a possible D gene is TRBD2 (6 bases). The length of the CDR3 is 14 residues. V dropped 8 bases and J dropped 2 bases, with 13 bases sitting between them. Germline CDR1 is MDHEN and CDR2 is SYDVKM. The CDR3 reads CASGGLATYNEQFF. The DNA of the CDR3 is TGTGCCAGCGGAGGGCTAGCGACCTACAATGAGCAGTTCTTC.

This clonotype came up many times. The gene calls are TRBV18 and TRBJ2-7; 7 nucleotides agree with TRBD2. Per the germline V gene, CDR1 is KGHSH and CDR2 is LQKENI. With V trimmed by 5 bases and J by 7 bases, 14 bases remained unmatched. This CDR3 has 15 residues. Here the CDR3 DNA reads TGTGCCAGCTCATCCCGGGGACCTCAGGGAGGGGAGCAGTACTTC. This sequence encodes CASSSRGPQGGEQYF.

The chain has TRBV9 and TRBJ1-2; D is perhaps TRBD1 (6 bases). The CDR3 is made up of 12 amino acids. V was shortened by 0 bases and J by 8 bases, with 8 bases between the two germline ends. Germline CDR1 is SGDLS and CDR2 is YYNGEE. The CDR3 protein is CASSVGGQGYTF. In DNA, the CDR3 is TGTGCCAGCAGCGTAGGAGGACAGGGCTACACCTTC.

This clonotype has at least ten counts. The chain uses TRBV27 and TRBJ1-6; D is uncertain. This CDR3 contains 12 residues. CDR1 MNHEY and CDR2 SMNVEV come from the germline V gene (reference sequence). CDR3 coding DNA: TGTGCTACGGGGAGGCCGAGTTCACCCCTCCACTTT. Residues: CATGRPSSPLHF.

The CDR3, as DNA: TGTGCCAGCAGGCCCACCGGGGCGCACACAGATACGCAGTATTTT. This gives the protein CASRPTGAHTDTQYF. The chain links TRBV28 to TRBJ2-3; D may match TRBD1 or TRBD2 (5 bases each). Germline CDR1 is MDHEN and CDR2 is SYDVKM. Trimming pared 6 bases from V and 2 bases from J, leaving 15 bases between. The CDR3 consists of 15 residues.

This clonotype was seen at least ten times. This chain connects TRBV4-1 to TRBJ2-7; the D gene could be TRBD1 or TRBD2 (5 bases each). V was clipped by 5 bases and J by 1 base, with 21 bases between them. The CDR3 length is 17 residues. Germline V gene data show CDR1 as MGHRA and CDR2 as YSYEKL. The CDR3 protein is CASSVVMGDPSSYEQYF. The CDR3, as DNA: TGCGCCAGCAGCGTTGTAATGGGGGACCCTTCATCCTACGAGCAGTACTTC.

This clonotype has ten or more counts. V and J are TRBV5-8 and TRBJ2-7, with D unclear. With 4 bases removed from V and 8 bases from J, the gap between germline ends came to 4 bases. Germline lookup yields CDR1 SGHTS and CDR2 YDEGEE. This CDR3 region has 9 residues. CDR3 residues: CASSPKQYF. DNA for the CDR3: TGTGCCAGCAGCCCTAAGCAGTACTTC.

In its sample, this clonotype was seen many times. The chain links TRBV19 to TRBJ1-5; the D gene is possibly TRBD1 (5 bases). Per the germline V gene, CDR1 is LNHDA and CDR2 is SQIVND (reference sequence). Trimming stripped 0 bases from V and 7 bases from J, with 10 bases between. CDR3 length equals 14 residues. CDR3 in DNA: TGTGCCAGTAGTATAGATCTCGAGGGGCAGCCCCAGCATTTT. Encoded protein: CASSIDLEGQPQHF.

This clonotype was picked up many times. The CDR3 DNA is TGCAGCGTGGAGGGGCTAGACCGTGGGGGCACAGATACGCAGTATTTT. This sequence encodes CSVEGLDRGGTDTQYF. The V call is TRBV29-1, the J call TRBJ2-3; D perhaps matches TRBD2 (6 bases). V was shortened by 6 bases and J by 1 base, with 20 bases between the two germline ends. The germline V gene has CDR1 SQVTM and CDR2 ANQGSEA. The CDR3 runs to 16 residues.

This clonotype was seen ten or more times. The CDR3 region is CASSLVAHGGELFF. For the CDR3, the DNA is TGCGCCAGCAGCTTGGTGGCCCATGGGGGGGAGCTGTTTTTT. The V gene is TRBV5-1, the J gene TRBJ2-2, with no clear D. Trimming cost V 0 bases and J 8 bases, with 11 bases left between them. CDR1 is SGHRS and CDR2 is YFSETQ in the germline V gene. The CDR3 has 14 amino acids.

Many counts were recorded for this clonotype. A read error is possible here, since a much larger clone lies one base away. The chain links TRBV6-1 to TRBJ1-2; no reliable D call. V lost 6 bases and J lost 4, with 3 bases in between. CDR1 is MNHNS, CDR2 SASEGT, per germline. There are 10 residues in the CDR3. The CDR3 DNA follows: TGTGCCAGCAGGCGCTATGGCTACACCTTC. Amino acids: CASRRYGYTF.

This clonotype was seen only once. Germline is not matched at one junction end, which may reflect a read error. The V call is TRBV15, the J call TRBJ2-3; TRBD2 might be the D (5 bases). Germline V lookup: CDR1 LNHNV, CDR2 YYDKDF (reference sequence). CDR3 size: 15 residues. DNA of the CDR3: TGTGCCGCCAGCAGAGATCTGTTCCGGGGAGCGGCGCAGTATTTT. Its translation: CAASRDLFRGAAQYF.

This clonotype was found once. The chain employs TRBV12-3 or TRBV12-4 and TRBJ1-6; no definite D call. The CDR3 spans 14 residues. Trimming took 4 bases from V and 13 from J, leaving 17 bases between them. Written as DNA, the CDR3 is TGTGCCAGCAGTTCGGACGGGCCAAGTGAGCCCCTCCACTTT. Its translation: CASSSDGPSEPLHF.

The table lists this clonotype with many counts. V and J are TRBV6-6 and TRBJ1-4, with a tentative D call TRBD1 (6 bases). Germline CDR1 and CDR2: MNHNY and SVGAGI (reference sequence). Trimming removed 5 bases from V and 6 bases from J, with 19 bases in between. This CDR3 has 16 residues. CDR3 in amino acids: CASSGRGREGDEKLFF. In DNA form, the CDR3 reads TGTGCCAGCAGTGGAAGGGGCAGGGAGGGGGATGAAAAACTGTTTTTT.

This clonotype occurred many times. This rearrangement joins TRBV7-2 to TRBJ2-1, with D unresolved. The V gene's germline CDR1 is SGHTA and CDR2 FQGNSA. The germline V and J ends were trimmed by 1 base and 9 bases, with 4 bases remaining between them. There are 11 residues in the CDR3. CDR3 sequence: CASSLESEQFF. The CDR3 DNA reads as TGTGCCAGCAGCTTAGAAAGTGAGCAGTTCTTC.

There are many counts of this clonotype. This chain joins TRBV16 and TRBJ2-7; D unclear. The CDR3 covers 13 residues. V was shortened by 4 bases and J by 3 bases, with 10 bases between the two germline ends. Germline V gene data show CDR1 as KGHSY and CDR2 as FQNENV. In DNA, the CDR3 is TGTGCCAGCAGCCTAAACGGCGGCTACGAGCAGTACTTC. Its protein is CASSLNGGYEQYF.